This TCR beta chain is drawn from a study of T-cell reconstitution after alpha-beta-depleted transplantation in children. The study, taken as a whole, reports: High day-60 TCRbeta diversity in some patients came from surviving recipient T cells and thymic progenitors. Counts and diversity of T cells one year after transplant came mostly from newly produced T cells. At around two months after transplant, the alpha-beta T cells were reportedly derived from several hundred expanded clones that came from non-depleted graft cells.

This clonotype came up a few times. Its antigen is currently unknown. Preparation of the TCRbeta library involved a method that used unique molecular identifiers. TCRdb itself ran the PCR reads through MiXCR, one entry per CDR3 protein. The table lists about a million distinct CDR3 sequences, around 30% of them singletons. The CDR3 contains 14 residues. Germline CDR1 SGHTA, CDR2 FQGNSA. The V end lost 8 bases, the J end lost 2 bases, and 15 bases lay between the germline ends. This receptor was identified in a boy under two years old who had a stem cell transplant for SCID, so the T cells may come from the graft donor. The genes are TRBV7-2 and TRBJ1-2; D not resolved. The sample in question was PBMCs, mostly from graft donor cells, obtained 360 days after TCRalphabeta/CD19-depleted stem cell transplant. The CDR3 loop is CASAPGRVNYGYTF. The CDR3 region has the DNA TGTGCCAGCGCCCCGGGCCGGGTGAACTATGGCTACACCTTC.